This TCR beta chain was profiled in a study of glioma-infiltrating T cells. General study points: Gliomas, especially low-grade, showed above-expected tissue-blood divergence; non-neoplastic patients showed below.

Note on this clonotype: Its specificity is unknown.

TCR alpha and beta CDR3 regions were amplified from RNA using iRepertoire nested multiplex PCR. Tissue mRNA or PBMC total RNA, roughly 90-400 ng, went into one-step reverse transcription and amplification. One entry per CDR3 protein, called by TCRdb with MiXCR from the multiplex PCR reads. The sample has 100,000 to 150,000 distinct CDR3 sequences, approximately 23% seen once. V trimming: 3 bases; J trimming: 10 bases; junction bases outside the gene matches: 14. The CDR3 totals 17 residues. Per the germline V gene, CDR1 is SGHVS and CDR2 is FNYEAQ. The TCR was taken from a human donor with low-grade glioma or glioblastoma, undergoing nonglioma brain surgery, or in good health (not recorded which). The material sequenced was glioma tissue, nonneoplastic brain tissue, or PBMCs (not recorded which). The genes are TRBV7-6 and TRBJ2-7, with 14 bases lining up with TRBD2. The CDR3 sequence is CASSLDGGGGLAGEQYF. Written as DNA, the CDR3 is TGTGCCAGCAGCTTGGACGGCGGTGGGGGACTAGCGGGAGAACAGTACTTC.